This T cell receptor beta chain was sequenced in a study of shared clonotypes between healthy human individuals. Repertoires were generated with immunoSEQ multiplex PCR, while TCRdb's copy carries only in-frame clones and drops some. The sample yields about 590,000 clones, about 95% seen once. General study results and limits: Naive subsets generally exceeded memory subsets in estimated richness. Enrolling few donors narrowed the genetic and exposure-history diversity that was represented. Relative to clonotypes present in all four donors, those not shared had lower generation probabilities. Sequencing depth was expected to affect clonotype sharing among donors.

As for this clone: What it recognizes is unknown.

Naive CD8 cells, CD45RO-negative and positively selected for CCR7, excluded terminally differentiated effector memory CD45RA+ cells. This CDR3 contains 16 residues. Per germline, CDR1 SEHNR and CDR2 FQNEAQ (reference sequence). V trimming: 4 bases; J trimming: 7 bases; junction bases outside the gene matches: 15. The chain is built from TRBV7-9 and TRBJ2-5; 7 nucleotides agree with TRBD1. Sequencing was done on a sample of naive CD8+ T cells sorted from blood. This receptor was identified in a woman aged 25-40 years in good health. The CDR3 is CASSSRDSLRWGTQYF. CDR3 nucleotide sequence: TGTGCCAGCAGCTCCCGGGACAGCCTAAGATGGGGGACCCAGTACTTC.